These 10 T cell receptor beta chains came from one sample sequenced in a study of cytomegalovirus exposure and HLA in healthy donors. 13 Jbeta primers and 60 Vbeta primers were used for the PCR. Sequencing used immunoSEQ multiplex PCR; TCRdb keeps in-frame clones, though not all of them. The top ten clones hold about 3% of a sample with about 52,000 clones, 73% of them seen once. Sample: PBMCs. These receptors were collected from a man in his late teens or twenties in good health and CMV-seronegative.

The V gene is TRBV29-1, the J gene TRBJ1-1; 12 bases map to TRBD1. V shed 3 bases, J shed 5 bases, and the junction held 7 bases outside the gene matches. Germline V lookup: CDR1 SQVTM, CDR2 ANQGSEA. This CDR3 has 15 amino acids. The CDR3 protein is CSVDSLGQGATEAFF. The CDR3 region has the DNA TGCAGCGTTGATTCGTTGGGACAGGGGGCAACTGAAGCTTTCTTT.

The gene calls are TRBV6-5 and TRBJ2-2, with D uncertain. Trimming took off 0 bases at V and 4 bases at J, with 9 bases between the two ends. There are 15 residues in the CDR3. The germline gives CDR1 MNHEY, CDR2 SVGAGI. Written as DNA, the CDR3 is TGTGCCAGCAGTTACTCGAGGCTCCTCACCGGGGAGCTGTTTTTT. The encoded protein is CASSYSRLLTGELFF.

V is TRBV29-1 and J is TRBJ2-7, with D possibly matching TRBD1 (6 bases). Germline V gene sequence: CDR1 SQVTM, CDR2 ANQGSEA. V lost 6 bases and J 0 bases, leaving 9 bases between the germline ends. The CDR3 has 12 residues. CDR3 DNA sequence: TGCAGCGTGACAGGTACCTCCTACGAGCAGTACTTC. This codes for CSVTGTSYEQYF.

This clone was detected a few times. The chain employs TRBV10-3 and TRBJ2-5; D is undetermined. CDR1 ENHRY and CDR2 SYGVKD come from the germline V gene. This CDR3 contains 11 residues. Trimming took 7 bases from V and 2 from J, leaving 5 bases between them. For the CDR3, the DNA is TGTGCCATCACCCAACAAGAGACCCAGTACTTC. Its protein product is CAITQQETQYF.

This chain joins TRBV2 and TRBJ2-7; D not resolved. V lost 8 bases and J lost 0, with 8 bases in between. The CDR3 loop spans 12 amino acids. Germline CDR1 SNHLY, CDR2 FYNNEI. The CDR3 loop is CASVVNSYEQYF. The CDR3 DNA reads TGTGCCAGCGTTGTAAACTCCTACGAGCAGTACTTC.

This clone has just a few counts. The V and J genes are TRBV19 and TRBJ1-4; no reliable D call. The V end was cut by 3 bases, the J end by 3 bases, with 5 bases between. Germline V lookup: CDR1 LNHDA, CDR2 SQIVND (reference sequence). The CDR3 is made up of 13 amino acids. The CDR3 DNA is TGTGCCAGTAGTATCTCGGCTAATGAAAAACTGTTTTTT. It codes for CASSISANEKLFF.

CDR3 loop: CATRQGGTNEKLFF. As DNA, the CDR3 is TGTGCCACCAGACAGGGGGGGACAAATGAAAAACTGTTTTTT. The chain joins TRBV15 to TRBJ1-4; 8 nucleotides agree with TRBD1. The CDR3 covers 14 residues. Germline lookup yields CDR1 LNHNV and CDR2 YYDKDF (reference sequence). The J segment lost 5 bases and the V segment lost 6 bases, leaving 5 bases of the junction unmatched. The full variable domain, its missing parts supplied by reference TRBV15 and TRBJ1-4, is DAMVIQNPRYQVTQFGKPVTLSCSQTLNHNVMYWYQQKSSQAPKLLFHYYDKDFNNEADTPDNFQSRRPNTSFCFLDIRSPGLGDTAMYLCATRQGGTNEKLFFGSGTQLSVL.

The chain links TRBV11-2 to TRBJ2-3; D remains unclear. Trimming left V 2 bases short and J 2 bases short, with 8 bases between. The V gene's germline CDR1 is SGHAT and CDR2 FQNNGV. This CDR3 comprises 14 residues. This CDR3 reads CASSLSDTTDTQYF. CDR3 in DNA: TGTGCCAGCAGCTTATCCGACACCACAGATACGCAGTATTTT. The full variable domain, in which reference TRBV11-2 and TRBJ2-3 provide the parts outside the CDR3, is EAGVAQSPRYKIIEKRQSVAFWCNPISGHATLYWYQQILGQGPKLLIQFQNNGVVDDSQLPKDRFSAERLKGVDSTLKIQPAKLEDSAVYLCASSLSDTTDTQYFGPGTRLTVL.

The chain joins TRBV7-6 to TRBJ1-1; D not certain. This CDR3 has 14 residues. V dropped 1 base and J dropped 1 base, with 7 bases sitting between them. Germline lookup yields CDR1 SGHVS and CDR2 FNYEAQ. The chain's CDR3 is CASSLVSRNTEAFF. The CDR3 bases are TGTGCCAGCAGCTTAGTATCCAGGAACACTGAAGCTTTCTTT.

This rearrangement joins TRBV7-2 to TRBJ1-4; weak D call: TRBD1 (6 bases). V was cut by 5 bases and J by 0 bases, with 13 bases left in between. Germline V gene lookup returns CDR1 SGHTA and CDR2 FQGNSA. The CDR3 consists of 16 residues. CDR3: CASSGGQTATNEKLFF. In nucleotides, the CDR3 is TGTGCCAGCAGCGGGGGACAAACTGCAACTAATGAAAAACTGTTTTTT.